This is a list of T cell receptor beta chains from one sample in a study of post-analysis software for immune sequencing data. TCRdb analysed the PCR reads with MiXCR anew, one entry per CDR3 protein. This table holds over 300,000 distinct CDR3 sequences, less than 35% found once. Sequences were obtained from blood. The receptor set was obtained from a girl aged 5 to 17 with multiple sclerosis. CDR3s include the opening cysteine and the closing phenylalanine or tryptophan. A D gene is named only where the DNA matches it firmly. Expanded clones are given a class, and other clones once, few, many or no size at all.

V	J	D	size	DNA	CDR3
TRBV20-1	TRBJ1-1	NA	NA	TGCAGTGCTTCGCATAACAGGGATACGAACACTGAAGCTTTCTTT	CSASHNRDTNTEAFF
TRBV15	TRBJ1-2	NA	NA	TGTGCCACCAGCGGTCGGCACAGGGAGGGCGCCTATGGCTACACCTTC	CATSGRHREGAYGYTF
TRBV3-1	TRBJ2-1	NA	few	TGTGCCAGCAGCCAAGATTATACCCCTAGCGATGAGCAGTTCTTC	CASSQDYTPSDEQFF
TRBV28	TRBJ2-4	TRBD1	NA	TGTGCCAGCAGTTTAGTCGGACAGGGTCTAGCCAAAAACATTCAGTACTTC	CASSLVGQGLAKNIQYF
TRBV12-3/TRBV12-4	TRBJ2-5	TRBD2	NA	TGTGCCAGCAGTCCCCCTCCCTCTAGCGGGGGAAACCAAGAGACCCAGTACTTC	CASSPPPSSGGNQETQYF
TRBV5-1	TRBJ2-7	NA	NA	TGCGCCAGCAGCTCGACTAGTCGGGACGAGCAGTACTTC	CASSSTSRDEQYF
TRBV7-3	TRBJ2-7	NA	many	TGTGCCAGCAGCTTAAGGCAGGGCTACGAGCAGTACTTC	CASSLRQGYEQYF
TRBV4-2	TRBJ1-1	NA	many	TGTGCCAGCAGCCAAGGGCAGTTTGAAGCTTTCTTT	CASSQGQFEAFF
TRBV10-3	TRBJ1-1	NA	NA	TGTGCCATCAGTGAGTTTGAGACATCGAACACTGAAGCTTTCTTT	CAISEFETSNTEAFF
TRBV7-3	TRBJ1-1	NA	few	TGTGCCAGCAGCCCCGAGCCGGGGGGCACTGAAGCTTTCTTT	CASSPEPGGTEAFF
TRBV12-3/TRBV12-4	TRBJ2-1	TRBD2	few	TGTGCCAGCAGGCTGCTAGCGGGGTACAATGAGCAGTTCTTC	CASRLLAGYNEQFF
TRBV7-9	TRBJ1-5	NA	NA	TGTGCCAGCAGCTTAGCAACCGAAACTATAAGCAATCAGCCCCAGCATTTT	CASSLATETISNQPQHF
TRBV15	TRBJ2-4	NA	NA	TGTGCCACCAGCAGAGATCGTGGGGCAATAGCCAAAAACATTCAGTACTTC	CATSRDRGAIAKNIQYF
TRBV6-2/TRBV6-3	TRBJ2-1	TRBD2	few	TGTGCCAGCAGACCCTCCGGGGGGGCCTACAATGAGCAGTTCTTC	CASRPSGGAYNEQFF
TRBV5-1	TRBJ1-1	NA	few	TGCGCCAGCAGCTTGGATGAGGGAAACACTGAAGCTTTCTTT	CASSLDEGNTEAFF
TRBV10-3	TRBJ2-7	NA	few	TGTGCCATCAGTGAGTCGACCTACTACGAGCAGTACTTC	CAISESTYYEQYF
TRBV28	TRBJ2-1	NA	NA	TGTGCCAGCAGTTTTCGCAGGGTAATTTACTACAATGAGCAGTTCTTC	CASSFRRVIYYNEQFF
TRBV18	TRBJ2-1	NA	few	TGTGCCAGCTCACCACCCGAAGTTCCCACCAAAGAGACCCAGTTCTTC	CASSPPEVPTKETQFF
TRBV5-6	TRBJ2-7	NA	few	TGTGCCAGCAGCTTGGTTATGGAGGGCGAGCAGTACTTC	CASSLVMEGEQYF
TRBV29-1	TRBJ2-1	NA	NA	TGCAGCGCTGGAGGCAGGGGTCCGTACAATGAGCAGTTCTTC	CSAGGRGPYNEQFF
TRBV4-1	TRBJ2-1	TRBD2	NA	TGCGCCAGCAGCTCGATTGGGGGGGACCACAATGAGCAGTTCTTC	CASSSIGGDHNEQFF
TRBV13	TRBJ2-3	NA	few	TGTGCCATAACAGATACGCAGTATTTT	CAITDTQYF
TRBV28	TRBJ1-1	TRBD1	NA	TGTGCCAGCAGTTTGACAGGGCCCGTGAACACTGAAGCTTTCTTT	CASSLTGPVNTEAFF
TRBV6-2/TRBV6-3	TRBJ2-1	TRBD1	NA	TGTGCCTGCTACAATTACGCAGGGGGCCTCTACAATGAGCAGTTCTTC	CACYNYAGGLYNEQFF
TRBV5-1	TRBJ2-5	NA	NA	TGCGCCAGCAGCTGGGCCTTCAGTGGAGAGACCCAGTACTTC	CASSWAFSGETQYF
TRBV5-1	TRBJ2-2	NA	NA	TGCGCCAGCAGCGACCGGGACAACACCGGGGAGCTGTTTTTT	CASSDRDNTGELFF
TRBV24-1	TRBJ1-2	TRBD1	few	TGTGCCACCAGTGGTGCCGGGACAGGGGATGGCTACACCTTC	CATSGAGTGDGYTF
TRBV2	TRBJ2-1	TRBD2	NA	TGTGCCAGCGAAAGACTAGCGGGGGGTGGTCAGTTCTTC	CASERLAGGGQFF
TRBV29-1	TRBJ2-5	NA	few	TGCAGCGTTGTCCTGGGCACGGAGACCCAGTACTTC	CSVVLGTETQYF
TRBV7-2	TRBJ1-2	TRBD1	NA	TGTGCCAGCAGCTTATGGACAGGGGGTGGCCGTGGCTACACCTTC	CASSLWTGGGRGYTF
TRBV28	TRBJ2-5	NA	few	TGTGCCAGCAGCGTGAATAGCGGCCAAGAGACCCAGTACTTC	CASSVNSGQETQYF
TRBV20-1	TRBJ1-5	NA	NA	TGCAGTGCTGCTCCCCGGGTTTCAGGGGATCAGCCCCAGCATTTT	CSAAPRVSGDQPQHF